The rows below give T cell receptor beta chains drawn from one sample of a study of cytomegalovirus exposure and HLA in healthy donors. TCRdb's copy holds only in-frame clones and misses some; the assay was immunoSEQ multiplex PCR. The sample has 120,000 or so clones; under 12% are singletons. Sequences were obtained from PBMCs. Every receptor here comes from a woman between 18 and 30 years old in good health and CMV-seropositive. Each CDR3 is given without its conserved first and last residue.

>TRBV11-3
ASSPKRTVGNTIY
>TRBV10-2
ASSEGGVEQY
>TRBV7-6
ASSLNAGGSQPQH
>TRBV5-1
ASSLTVSYEQY
>TRBV5-1
ASSLSASSYNEQF
>TRBV18
ASSPPGLDEQF
>TRBV5-1
ASRETAHLNTGELF
>TRBV27
ASSPSDGQGNQPQH
>TRBV27
ASSLGQGLFYEQY
>TRBV27
ASSFAGAGQNTEAF
>TRBV5-1
ASTRENQETQY
>TRBV5-1
ASSLGRGGSDTQY
>TRBV6-6
ASRRQWNQPQH
>TRBV19
ASRGLYTSNQPQH
>TRBV5-6
ASSQDSNEQF
>TRBV2
ASSAGTGFTGELF
>TRBV28
ASSTWVAEAYEQY
>TRBV29-1
SVEFWVSGRAGDTQY
>TRBV7-2
ASSLGGSSFYGYT
>TRBV7-8
ASSLMVGGNTEAF
>TRBV28
ASSLSQQGALNYGYT
>TRBV7-2
ASSFQTGGGETQY
>TRBV7-6
ASSLTSGANVLT
>TRBV9
ASSAWTAQETQY
>TRBV2
ASTGQGGDQETQY
>TRBV19
ASRVGQGTEQF
>TRBV7-8
ASSLEFLNWGVGWGYT
>TRBV27
ASRSGLAKNIQY
>TRBV4-1
ASSQGQGDSNQPQH
>TRBV27
ASSLSAGQGALNTEAF
>TRBV28
ASSSTGVGQNIQY
>TRBV19
ASSQGTAYGLT
>TRBV2
ASSGGQGPYTGELF
>TRBV6-1
ASSGTNIYEQY
>TRBV7-6
ASSPGGARGYT
>TRBV9
ASSVRPGQGFGNTIY
>TRBV5-4
ASSPTAGQPETQY
>TRBV4-1
ASSQGQRLSSGNTIY
>TRBV19
ASSVDRGSEAF
>TRBV10-3
AIRQGAGEQY
>TRBV30
AWSYTSGNTIY
>TRBV19
ASSIDGQARTYEQY
>TRBV6-6
ASSTDRGANTEAF
>TRBV5-6
ASSRWDRPTNYGYT
>TRBV5-5
ASSVDGYGYT
>TRBV4-1
ASSQGRAGINSGNTIY
>TRBV10-3
AISVGARETQY
>TRBV4-1
ASSPETGTYEQY
>TRBV7-6
ASSSNSGSLSEQF
>TRBV6-1
ASKGTGGLGYT
>TRBV6-1
ASSARQVNYGYT
>TRBV19
ASSMGGSSRDTQY
>TRBV5-1
ASSKPTGQGISEKLF
>TRBV5-1
ASSFGGQGFTYEQY